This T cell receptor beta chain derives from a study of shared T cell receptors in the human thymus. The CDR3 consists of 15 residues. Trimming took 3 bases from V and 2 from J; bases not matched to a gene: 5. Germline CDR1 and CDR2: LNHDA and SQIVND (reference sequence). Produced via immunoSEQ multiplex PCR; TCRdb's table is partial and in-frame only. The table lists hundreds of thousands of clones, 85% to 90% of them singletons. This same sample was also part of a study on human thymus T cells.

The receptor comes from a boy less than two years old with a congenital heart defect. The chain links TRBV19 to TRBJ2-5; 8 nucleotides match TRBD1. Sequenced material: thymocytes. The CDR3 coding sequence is TGTGCCAGTAGTATCAGGGGGCTAGTGCAAGAGACCCAGTACTTC. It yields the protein CASSIRGLVQETQYF.